The rows below give T cell receptor beta chains drawn from one sample of a study of response to subunit inactivated influenza vaccine. Via MiXCR, TCRdb re-called the RT-PCR reads, giving one row per CDR3 protein. There are about 570,000 distinct CDR3 sequences in the sample; 10% to 15% occur only once, and around 9.6% lies in the top ten. Sequences were derived from PBMCs from blood, sampled on the day of vaccination. The receptors originated from a man aged 45-65 years who received an inactivated influenza vaccine. The CDR3 runs from the conserved cysteine through the conserved F or W. D genes are given only for firm matches. Size values are once, few and many counts, or a class for expanded clones, and some rows have none.

>TRBV6-2/TRBV6-3|-|TRBJ2-3|14|few
TGTGCCAGCAGTCCCCGGGACGTAAGGGATACGCAGTATTTT
CASSPRDVRDTQYF
>TRBV7-8|-|TRBJ1-5|15|-
TGTGCCAGCAGCTTAACACCAGCTGGGCTTCAGCCCCAGCATTTT
CASSLTPAGLQPQHF
>TRBV29-1|-|TRBJ1-4|14|few
TGCAGCGTTACCATGGCGGGAACTAATGAAAAACTGTTTTTT
CSVTMAGTNEKLFF
>TRBV15|-|TRBJ2-1|17|-
TGTGCCACCAGCAGAGGTCCCGAGTGGGGGTCTTACAATGAGCAGTTCTTC
CATSRGPEWGSYNEQFF
>TRBV12-3/TRBV12-4|-|TRBJ2-6|17|-
TGTGCCAGCAGTTTATATCGAAGGCCCTCTGGGGCCAACGTCCTGACTTTC
CASSLYRRPSGANVLTF
>TRBV27|-|TRBJ2-1|17|-
TGTGGCAGCAGTTTCCGCGGACTAAGCGGGCTTTACAATGAGCAGTTCTTC
CGSSFRGLSGLYNEQFF
>TRBV6-2/TRBV6-3|TRBD1|TRBJ2-7|12|few
TGTGCCAGACCGGGACAGGGCTACGAGCAGTACTTC
CARPGQGYEQYF
>TRBV28|TRBD2|TRBJ2-7|15|many
TGTGCCAGCAGAACTTCTGGACTAGGGTCCTCCGAGCAGTACTTC
CASRTSGLGSSEQYF
>TRBV6-1|-|TRBJ2-7|16|-
TGTGCCAGCCTCCTCTCCTCCGGGGCCGAGGCTGGGGAGCAGTACTTC
CASLLSSGAEAGEQYF
>TRBV29-1|TRBD1|TRBJ1-2|15|-
TGCAGCGCCCACGACAGGGGGTTATATCACTATGGCTACACCTTC
CSAHDRGLYHYGYTF
>TRBV5-6|-|TRBJ2-4|14|many
TGTGCCAGCAGCTTCCTATTAGCCAAAAACATTCAGTACTTC
CASSFLLAKNIQYF
>TRBV2|-|TRBJ2-2|15|-
TGTGCCAAACTACGGGGAAGGAGAGACACCGGGGAGCTGTTTTTT
CAKLRGRRDTGELFF
>TRBV7-2|-|TRBJ2-7|13|many
TGTGCCAGCAGCTTAGCACTATACCACGAGCAGTACTTC
CASSLALYHEQYF
>TRBV20-1|-|TRBJ2-3|13|few
TGCAGTGCTATTCGGACTAACACAGATACGCAGTATTTT
CSAIRTNTDTQYF
>TRBV4-2|TRBD2|TRBJ2-7|15|-
TGTGCCAGCAGCCAACTTAGCGGGGGGGCTCGAGAGCAGTACTTC
CASSQLSGGAREQYF
>TRBV10-3|-|TRBJ1-2|14|many
TGTGCCATCAGTGAGGGCGCAGGGGCGGGTGGCTACACCTTC
CAISEGAGAGGYTF
>TRBV20-1|-|TRBJ2-3|11|few
TGCAGTGCCCTGATAGCGGATCCGCAGTATTTT
CSALIADPQYF
>TRBV20-1|TRBD1|TRBJ2-3|14|-
TGCAGTGCCACGGACAGGGCGGCAGAAGATACGCAGTATTTT
CSATDRAAEDTQYF
>TRBV6-1|TRBD2|TRBJ2-7|15|once
TGTGCCAGCGAAGGACTAGCGGGAACCTCCTACGAGCAGTACTTC
CASEGLAGTSYEQYF
>TRBV5-1|-|TRBJ2-2|13|few
TGCGCCAGCAGCTCCGGACTACCCGGGGAGCTGTTTTTT
CASSSGLPGELFF
>TRBV5-1|TRBD1|TRBJ2-7|15|-
TGCGCCAGCAGCTCGAAACTAGGGGACAGCTACGAGCAGTACTTC
CASSSKLGDSYEQYF
>TRBV15|-|TRBJ2-3|18|many
TGTGCCACCAGCAGAGGAGGTCCGAGGAACCGATTCGCGGATACGCAGTATTTT
CATSRGGPRNRFADTQYF
>TRBV5-1|-|TRBJ2-7|13|-
TGCGCCAGCAGCTCGAATTTGGAAGGGGAGCAGTACTTC
CASSSNLEGEQYF
>TRBV5-6|-|TRBJ2-1|17|many
TGTGCCAGCAGCGTACCGGGACCGAGTATAGCCGTCAATGAGCAGTTCTTC
CASSVPGPSIAVNEQFF
>TRBV28|TRBD1|TRBJ2-7|15|few
TGTGCCAGCAGTATAGCCGGGACAGGGCTCTACGAGCAGTACTTC
CASSIAGTGLYEQYF
>TRBV9|-|TRBJ2-3|10|-
TGTGCCAGCAGCGAGGATACGCAGTATTTT
CASSEDTQYF
>TRBV12-3/TRBV12-4|-|TRBJ2-1|13|many
TGTGCCAGCAGTTTTGGGGGCCCCAATGAGCAGTTCTTC
CASSFGGPNEQFF